What follows is one TCR beta chain and its context. Its antigen is unidentified. This record comes from a study of human T cells and chemical hapten exposure. Study context: DPC (0.01%) was patch tested on the upper back and read at 6 days.

There are 14 residues in the CDR3. CDR1 and CDR2 (germline): DFQATT, SNEGSKA (reference sequence). Trimming shortened V by 5 bases and J by 3 bases, and 17 bases separated the two germline ends. In the original processing: TCRs per sample had a median of approximately 98,000 and ranged from 23,224 to 690,600. Using its own MiXCR run on the RACE reads, TCRdb lists one record per CDR3 protein. The V and J calls shown here were made by TCRdb, not taken from the authors' results. Found here are 140,000 or so distinct CDR3 sequences, about an eighth of them singletons; the top ten hold under 1.5%. Findings and limits, study-wide: TCRs above 1 in 1000 frequency stayed constant with DPC sensitization.

Time point described: patch test 2, 6 weeks after DPC sensitization. The sample's treatment: therapeutic diphenylcyclopropenone sensitization with weekly scalp DPC. Before extraction, the whole blood was not fractionated, and total RNA was taken from it. The source is a woman between 45 and 65 years old with alopecia areata. Some clones in this sample may be carry-over from other donors' samples. This chain links TRBV20-1 with TRBJ2-7; TRBD1 is a possible D gene (6 bases). The sample was whole blood, taken in connection with sensitization to the hapten diphenylcyclopropenone (DPC). This CDR3 reads CSASNRDISYEQYF. DNA for the CDR3: TGCAGTGCTTCGAACCGGGACATCAGCTACGAGCAGTACTTC.